The 11 T cell receptor beta chains in this list originate from one sample, sequenced in a study of T cell responses to AZD1222 COVID-19 vaccine (dated by TCRdb to the early 2020s). What this sample's time point label stands for: about 28 days (+/-7) after the second vaccine dose. The library came from the immunoSEQ multiplex PCR assay. TCRdb took this table from immuneACCESS and kept in-frame rearrangements with V and J called. Such tables lack part of the clones; where checked against another copy, unresolved V genes explain under half of the gap, and the rest is unexplained. The sample table shows tens of thousands of clones, and 80% to 90% are seen once. Clones ranked in the top ten supply approximately 8.6% of the sample. The material sequenced was peripheral blood, taken 28 days after the second AZD1222 dose. These receptor sequences come from an adult who received the AZD1222 COVID-19 vaccine.

This clone was seen just once. The chain carries TRBV7-8 and TRBJ2-2; a possible D gene is TRBD1 (6 bases). Germline CDR1 and CDR2: SGHVS and FQNEAQ. V was cut by 3 bases and J by 3 bases, with 11 bases left in between. The CDR3 has 15 residues. CDR3 in DNA: TGTGCCAGCAGCTTCGACAGGATCCACACCGGGGAGCTGTTTTTT. Translating gives CASSFDRIHTGELFF.

This chain joins TRBV30 and TRBJ1-2; weak D call: TRBD1 (5 bases). Germline CDR1 is GTSNPN and CDR2 is SVGIG (reference sequence). V shed 1 base and J shed 5 bases, with 11 bases lying between them. The CDR3 length is 13 residues. The CDR3 DNA is TGTGCCTGGAGTGAGATTCAGGGATATGGCTACACCTTC. This gives the protein CAWSEIQGYGYTF. The full variable domain, with the rest looked up from reference TRBV30 and TRBJ1-2, is SQTIHQWPATLVQPVGSPLSLECTVEGTSNPNLYWYRQAAGRGLQLLFYSVGIGQISSEVPQNLSASRPQDRQFILSSKKLLLSDSGFYLCAWSEIQGYGYTFGSGTRLTVV.

The CDR3 sequence: CASSPRDRPGGGYTF. The CDR3 DNA reads as TGCGCCAGCAGCCCCCGGGACAGGCCGGGGGGGGGCTACACCTTC. The chain couples TRBV4-1 to TRBJ1-2, with 8 bases identical to TRBD1. V lost 4 bases to trimming and J lost 8 bases; unmatched junction nucleotides: 12. Germline CDR1 and CDR2: MGHRA and YSYEKL. The CDR3 loop spans 15 amino acids.

The chain has TRBV5-6 and TRBJ2-7; perhaps TRBD2 as D (5 bases). The CDR3 runs 12 residues. CDR1 and CDR2 from the germline V gene are SGHDT and YYEEEE. Trimming removed 4 bases at V and 7 bases at J, with 12 bases between. The CDR3 sequence is CASSRDPGEQYF. The DNA for the CDR3 is TGTGCCAGCAGCCGTGACCCGGGGGAGCAGTACTTC. Full variable domain (outside the CDR3, taken from reference TRBV5-6 and TRBJ2-7): DAGVTQSPTHLIKTRGQQVTLRCSPKSGHDTVSWYQQALGQGPQFIFQYYEEEERQRGNFPDRFSGHQFPNYSSELNVNALLLGDSALYLCASSRDPGEQYFGPGTRLTVT.

The genes are TRBV29-1 and TRBJ2-4, with TRBD1 matching 7 bases. This CDR3 is 18 amino acids long. Germline CDR1 and CDR2: SQVTM and ANQGSEA. Trimming at V came to 6 bases and at J to 0 bases, leaving 17 bases not matched to a gene. The CDR3 DNA reads as TGCAGCGTCGGGGACAGAGATAATCTTCCTCTAGCCAAAAACATTCAGTACTTC. Protein sequence: CSVGDRDNLPLAKNIQYF.

The chain has TRBV12-2 and TRBJ2-4; the DNA was not used to check the table's D call, TRBD1. TRBV12-2 is flagged as a pseudogene. The CDR3 has 16 residues. The CDR3 reads CASRLARKGKADIQYF. In nucleotides, the CDR3 is TGTGCAAGTCGCTTAGCTCGGAAGGGGAAGGCGGACATTCAGTACTTC.

This chain links TRBV6-5 with TRBJ2-2; D is unresolved. Germline lookup yields CDR1 MNHEY and CDR2 SVGAGI. The CDR3 totals 12 residues. V dropped 4 bases and J dropped 4 bases, with 4 bases sitting between them. This chain's CDR3 is CASSSVTGELFF. CDR3 in DNA: TGTGCCAGCAGTTCGGTCACCGGGGAGCTGTTTTTT.

This chain uses TRBV20-1 with TRBJ1-2; a weak D match, TRBD1 (6 bases). V lost 5 bases and J 7 bases, leaving 11 bases between the germline ends. CDR1 is DFQATT, CDR2 SNEGSKA, per germline (reference sequence). The CDR3 covers 11 residues. For the CDR3, the DNA is TGCAGTGCTGGGCAGGGGTTTGGCTACACCTTC. Amino acids: CSAGQGFGYTF.

This clone came up once. CDR3 coding DNA: TGCAGCGTCGAACCGGGACAGGGATCCTACGAGCAGTACTTC. Amino acids: CSVEPGQGSYEQYF. The gene calls are TRBV29-1 and TRBJ2-7, with 9 bases aligning to TRBD1. CDR1 and CDR2 (germline): SQVTM, ANQGSEA. The length of the CDR3 is 14 residues. With 6 bases clipped from V and 1 base from J, the junction kept 7 bases outside the gene matches.

The rearrangement joins TRBV7-3 to TRBJ2-3, with D possibly TRBD1 on 6 matching bases. V was clipped by 5 bases and J by 6 bases, with 18 bases between them. The length of the CDR3 is 15 residues. Germline-derived CDR1 and CDR2 are SGHTA and FQGTGA. CDR3 sequence: CASSQNPTGRDTQYF. CDR3 nucleotide sequence: TGTGCCAGCAGCCAAAACCCAACAGGGCGCGATACGCAGTATTTT.

The V and J genes are TRBV12-3 or TRBV12-4 and TRBJ1-5; D ambiguous. V was cut by 6 bases and J by 4 bases, with 10 bases left in between. The CDR3 length is 13 residues. Written as DNA, the CDR3 is TGTGCCAGCAGCCCCTCGGCGAATCAGCCCCAGCATTTT. It specifies CASSPSANQPQHF.